This T cell receptor beta chain was captured by sequencing in a study of technical replicates of blood from several donors. The data were produced by immunoSEQ multiplex PCR, yet TCRdb's version contains in-frame clones alone and is incomplete. The sample contains roughly 100,000 clones, roughly 96% of which appear only once. V was clipped by 5 bases and J by 1 base; unmatched bases: 2. The CDR3 is 13 amino acids. Germline CDR1 reads MNHEY; CDR2 reads SVGAGI. The sequence came from a human donor in good health. Sequencing used T cells isolated from PBMCs. The chain carries TRBV6-5 and TRBJ2-7; TRBD1 matches at 7 bases. The CDR3 nucleotides read TGTGCCAGCAGTAGACAGGGTTCCTACGAGCAGTACTTC. Translating it yields CASSRQGSYEQYF.